This T cell receptor beta chain comes out of a study of cytomegalovirus exposure and HLA in healthy donors. Primers: 60 Vbeta forward and 13 Jbeta reverse. Using immunoSEQ multiplex PCR, the repertoire was profiled, and TCRdb retains in-frame clones only, with some absent. The data show more than 100,000 clones, roughly 15% seen once. This CDR3 contains 19 residues. CDR1 SGDLS and CDR2 YYNGEE come from the germline V gene. With 3 bases clipped from V and 0 bases from J, the junction kept 10 bases outside the gene matches. Source material: PBMCs. The source is a woman aged 18-29 years in good health and CMV-seronegative. This chain links TRBV9 with TRBJ2-6, with 9 bases fitting TRBD1. CDR3 sequence (DNA): TGTGCCAGCAGCGCCGAAGGGGACAGGGAGGGCTCTGGGGCCAACGTCCTGACTTTC. Protein: CASSAEGDREGSGANVLTF.